This T cell receptor (beta chain) comes out of a study of T-cell memory formation after mild COVID-19. Via MiXCR, TCRdb re-called the 5' RACE reads, giving one row per CDR3 protein. The sample records roughly 340,000 distinct CDR3 sequences, more than 20% being singletons. General study results and limits: Clones shrinking from day 15 to 85 showed even CD4/CD8 mixes; later expanders tilted CD4+.

About this clonotype: Its antigen remains unidentified.

CDR3 length equals 15 residues. V lost 5 bases and J lost 7; bases outside the gene matches: 8. Germline values: CDR1 SGHTA, CDR2 FQGNSA. This TCR came from a man between 18 and 35 years old who had mild COVID-19 (a few samples of this study predate the infection). Cell type and time point are not known. The sample taken for sequencing was PBMCs or a T cell subset sorted from them (not recorded which). This sequence joins TRBV7-2 and TRBJ1-6; 7 nucleotides match TRBD1. This CDR3 is CASSPTGTANSPLHF. The DNA for the CDR3 is TGTGCCAGCAGCCCTACCGGGACAGCAAATTCACCCCTCCACTTT.